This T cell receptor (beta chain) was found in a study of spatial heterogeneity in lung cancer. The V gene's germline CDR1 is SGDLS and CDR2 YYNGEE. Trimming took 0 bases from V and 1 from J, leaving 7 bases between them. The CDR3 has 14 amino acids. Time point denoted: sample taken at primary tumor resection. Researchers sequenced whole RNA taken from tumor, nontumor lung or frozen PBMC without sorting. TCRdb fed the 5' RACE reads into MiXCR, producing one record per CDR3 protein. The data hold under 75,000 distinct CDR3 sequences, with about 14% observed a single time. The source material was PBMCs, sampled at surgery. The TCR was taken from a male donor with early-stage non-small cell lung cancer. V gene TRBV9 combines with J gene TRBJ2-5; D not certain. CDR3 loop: CASSVDNSQETQYF. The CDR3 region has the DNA TGTGCCAGCAGCGTAGATAACAGCCAAGAGACCCAGTACTTC.